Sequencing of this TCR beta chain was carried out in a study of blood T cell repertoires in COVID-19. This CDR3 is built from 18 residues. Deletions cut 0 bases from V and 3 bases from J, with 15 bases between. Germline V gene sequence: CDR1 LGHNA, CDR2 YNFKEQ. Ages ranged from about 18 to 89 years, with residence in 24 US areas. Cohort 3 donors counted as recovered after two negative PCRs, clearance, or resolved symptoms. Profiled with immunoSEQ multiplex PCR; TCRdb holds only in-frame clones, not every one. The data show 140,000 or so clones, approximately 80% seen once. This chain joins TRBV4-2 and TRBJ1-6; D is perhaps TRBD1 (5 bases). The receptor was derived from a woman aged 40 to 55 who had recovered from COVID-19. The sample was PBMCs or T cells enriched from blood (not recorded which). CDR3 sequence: CASSQDPPRAYYNSPLHF. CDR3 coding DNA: TGTGCCAGCAGCCAAGATCCGCCCAGGGCCTACTATAATTCACCCCTCCACTTT.